One T cell receptor (beta chain) is described in this entry. Which antigen it targets is not known. No much larger clone is present one base from it, and per-base qualities are unavailable. The sequencer listed for this sample is Illumina NovaSeq 6000. TCRalpha and TCRbeta cDNA libraries were built by 5'RACE with constant-segment primers, adding sample barcodes and unique molecular identifiers. Trizol reagent was used to extract RNA from every sample. Library amplification was performed in two PCR steps, and a second sample barcode and Illumina TruSeq adapters were introduced in the second step. Sequencing of libraries was performed on an Illumina NovaSeq with 2 x 150 bp paired-end reads. The study's processing was this. The reads were demultiplexed and collapsed into UMI-guided consensus sequences using migec v1.2.7. With mixcr v2.1.11, UMI consensuses were aligned to TRA and TRB V and J templates and assembled into clonotypes. A clonotype was counted as expanded or contracted only if both edgeR and NoisET called the change significant, with noise models trained on biological replicates. For edgeR calls, the cutoffs were a false discovery rate-adjusted p below 0.01 and a log2 fold-change threshold of 1. As an exploratory analysis of dynamics, PCA with hierarchical clustering was applied to max-normalized trajectories of the 1000 most abundant clonotypes. Separately sequenced CD4+ and CD8+ repertoires were used to assign the CD4 or CD8 phenotype of responding clones. TCRdb reprocessed the public reads (quality trimming at Q25 with fastp, clone calling with MiXCR) and kept in-frame beta chains. Rows are unified per CDR3 protein, each entry keeping the most common DNA and genes. TCRdb's processing, not the study's, gives the V and J calls here. The sample table shows some 320,000 distinct CDR3 sequences, and 14% are seen once. Around a fifth of the sample is in the top ten clones.

These data originate in a study of T-cell memory formation after mild COVID-19 (dated by TCRdb to the early 2020s). Background on the whole study: TCR sequence clusters from the two donors were largely donor specific. In a couple of donors, T-cell clones that expanded and contracted after mild COVID-19 were tracked by sequencing TCRalpha and TCRbeta repertoires over time. The cohort was made up of two young adult volunteers, one female and one male, who were previously healthy. Beyond this particular receptor, the publication reports: Only a couple of mild cases were covered by the study, and larger cohorts that include severe cases with pre-infection samples were considered necessary. Contracting CD4+ clones were found mainly in CM and EM memory subsets, while CD8+ clones were enriched in EMRA. Clones contracting from day 15 to 85 had balanced CD4/CD8 phenotypes, while a second wave expanding from day 15 to 37 was biased towards CD4+. SARS-CoV-2 specificity was not confirmed for the second-wave clones peaking on day 37. The detection of some responding clones in pre-infection memory suggests that pre-existing cross-reactive memory T cells joined the SARS-CoV-2 response.

PBMCs were isolated by Ficoll-Paque density gradient centrifugation. What was sequenced was PBMCs or a T cell subset sorted from them (not recorded which). The clonotype comes from a man in his late teens or twenties who had mild COVID-19 (a few samples of this study predate the infection). The sample titles of this study are shuffled in the database, so cell type and time point are left out; the donor was told from shared clones.

At the DNA level, the sequence is TGTGCCAGCAGCGTAGTCGGGTTTTCCTATAATTCACCCCTCCACTTT. Its protein product is CASSVVGFSYNSPLHF. The rearrangement joined TRBV6-5 to TRBJ1-6; the D gene is not confidently resolved. As encoded in the germline V gene, CDR1 is MNHEY while CDR2 is SVGAGI. The CDR3 starts with the cysteine, ends with the phenylalanine, and has 16 residues. Only the CDR3 part of the read is kept: 48 bases, read in frame from the first base. V sheds 6 bases and J sheds 1 base, leaving 13 bases between their ends.